These 4 T cell receptor beta chains were all obtained from the same sample, sequenced in a study of T cell clonality in common variable immunodeficiency (dated by TCRdb to 2014 to 2015). The library was produced with the immunoSEQ multiplex PCR assay. TCRdb carries this immuneACCESS record with in-frame sequences only. Its versions omit some clonotypes, under half of them owing to an unresolved V gene in the studies checked, with the rest unexplained. There are over 50,000 clones in this sample, and none of them is a singleton. Approximately 3% of the sample is taken by the ten largest. Material for sequencing was peripheral blood mononuclear cells. These TCRs come from a person aged 18 to 75 in good health.

This clone was counted ten times or more. Coverage ceases 3 residues before the CDR3 finishes, and the germline J gene fills in the end. The genes are TRBV29-1 and TRBJ1-2; a possible D gene is TRBD1 (5 bases). This CDR3 is 14 amino acids long. Between the trimmed V and J ends, which lost 1 base and 2 bases, there was a span of 11 bases. The germline V gene encodes CDR1 SQVTM and CDR2 ANQGSEA. The CDR3 region is CSVEGGTENYGYTF. Incomplete CDR3 DNA: TGCAGCGTTGAAGGGGGCACGGAGAACTATGGC.

The sample holds a few counts of this clone. With the read ending 3 residues before the CDR3 end, the germline J gene is used to fill in that end. J is TRBJ2-3 and V is TRBV30; TRBD1 aligns across 9 bases. Germline loops: CDR1 GTSNPN, CDR2 SVGIG (reference sequence). The CDR3 has 13 residues. Incomplete CDR3 DNA: TGTGCCTGGAGCCGGACAGGGGACCAGCCG. Translation: CAWSRTGDQP. The full CDR3 reads CAWSRTGDQPQYF.

In its sample, this clone was seen many times. Coverage ceases 3 residues before the CDR3 finishes, and the germline J gene fills in the end. The chain combines TRBV5-1 with TRBJ2-2; 7 positions agree with TRBD1. With V trimmed by 0 bases and J by 0 bases, 2 bases remained unmatched. The length of the CDR3 is 16 residues. Germline V gene lookup returns CDR1 SGHRS and CDR2 YFSETQ. CDR3: CASSLEGATNTGELFF. CDR3 bases read: TGCGCCAGCAGCTTGGAGGGGGCGACGAACACCGGGGAG.

The sample holds many counts of this clone. With the read ending 3 residues before the CDR3 end, the germline J gene is used to fill in that end. The chain employs TRBV9 and TRBJ2-1; 10 nucleotides line up with TRBD2. The CDR3 extends over 16 amino acids. Germline V gene sequence: CDR1 SGDLS, CDR2 YYNGEE. With V trimmed by 0 bases and J by 7 bases, 7 bases remained unmatched. The sequenced CDR3 bases are TGTGCCAGCAGCGTAGCCCCTAGCGGGAGATGGAATGAG. Protein product: CASSVAPSGRWNE. The whole CDR3 reads CASSVAPSGRWNEQFF.